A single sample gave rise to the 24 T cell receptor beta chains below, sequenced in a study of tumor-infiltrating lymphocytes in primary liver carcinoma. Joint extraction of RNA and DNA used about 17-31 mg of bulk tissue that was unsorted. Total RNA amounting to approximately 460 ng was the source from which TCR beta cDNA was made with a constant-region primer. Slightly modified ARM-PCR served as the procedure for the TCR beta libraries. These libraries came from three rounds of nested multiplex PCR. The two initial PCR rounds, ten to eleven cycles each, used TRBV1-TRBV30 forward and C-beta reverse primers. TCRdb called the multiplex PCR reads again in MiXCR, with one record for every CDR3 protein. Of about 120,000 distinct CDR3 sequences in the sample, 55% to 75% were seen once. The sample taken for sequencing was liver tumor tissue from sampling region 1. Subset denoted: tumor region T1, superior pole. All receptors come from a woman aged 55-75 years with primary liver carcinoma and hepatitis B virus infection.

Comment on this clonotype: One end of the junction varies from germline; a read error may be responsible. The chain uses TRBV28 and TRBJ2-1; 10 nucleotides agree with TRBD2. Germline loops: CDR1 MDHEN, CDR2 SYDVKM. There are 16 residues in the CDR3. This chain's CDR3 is CTSNSPAGGSHNEQFF. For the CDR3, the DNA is TGTACCAGCAATAGTCCAGCGGGAGGGTCCCACAATGAGCAGTTCTTC.

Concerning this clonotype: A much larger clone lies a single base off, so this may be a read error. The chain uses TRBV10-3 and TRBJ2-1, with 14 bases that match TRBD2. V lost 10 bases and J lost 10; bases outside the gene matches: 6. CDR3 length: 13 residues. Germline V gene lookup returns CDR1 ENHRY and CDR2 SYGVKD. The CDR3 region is CATGLAGGKEQFF. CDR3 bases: TGTGCCACCGGACTAGCGGGAGGCAAAGAGCAGTTCTTC.

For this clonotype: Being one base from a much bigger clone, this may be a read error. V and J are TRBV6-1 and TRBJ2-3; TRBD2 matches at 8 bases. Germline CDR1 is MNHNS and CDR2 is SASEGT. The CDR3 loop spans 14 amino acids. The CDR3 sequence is CASKRETGTDTQCF. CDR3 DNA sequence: TGTGCCAGCAAGCGGGAGACCGGCACAGATACGCAGTGTTTT.

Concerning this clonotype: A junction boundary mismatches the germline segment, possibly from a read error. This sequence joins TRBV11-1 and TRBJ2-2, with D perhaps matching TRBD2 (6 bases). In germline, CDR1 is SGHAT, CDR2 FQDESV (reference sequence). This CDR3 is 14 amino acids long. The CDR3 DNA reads TGTGCCAGCAGTAGAGGGCAGGAGTCCGGGGGGCTGTTTTTT. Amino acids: CASSRGQESGGLFF.

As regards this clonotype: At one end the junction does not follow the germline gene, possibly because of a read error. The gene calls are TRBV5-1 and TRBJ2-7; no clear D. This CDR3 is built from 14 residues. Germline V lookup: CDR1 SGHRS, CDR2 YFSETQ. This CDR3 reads CASRPRPDPYEHYF. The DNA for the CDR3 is TGCGCCAGCAGACCCAGGCCAGACCCCTACGAGCATTACTTC. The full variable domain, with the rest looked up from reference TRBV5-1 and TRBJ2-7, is KAGVTQTPRYLIKTRGQQVTLSCSPISGHRSVSWYQQTPGQGLQFLFEYFSETQRNKGNFPGRFSGRQFSNSRSEMNVSTLELGDSALYLCASRPRPDPYEHYFGPGTRLTVT.

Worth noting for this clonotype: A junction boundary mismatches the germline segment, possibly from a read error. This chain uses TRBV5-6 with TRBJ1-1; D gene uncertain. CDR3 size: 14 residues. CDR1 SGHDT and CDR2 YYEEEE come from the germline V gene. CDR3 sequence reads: CTSQPRRTNTEAFF. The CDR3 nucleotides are TGTACCAGTCAACCCAGAAGGACGAACACTGAAGCTTTCTTT.

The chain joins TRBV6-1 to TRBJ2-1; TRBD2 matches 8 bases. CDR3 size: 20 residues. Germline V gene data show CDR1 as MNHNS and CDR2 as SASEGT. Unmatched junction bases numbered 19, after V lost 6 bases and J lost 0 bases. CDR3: CASSLRISGTKLASYNEQFF. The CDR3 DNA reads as TGTGCCAGCAGCCTCCGTATTAGCGGGACGAAACTCGCCTCCTACAATGAGCAGTTCTTC.

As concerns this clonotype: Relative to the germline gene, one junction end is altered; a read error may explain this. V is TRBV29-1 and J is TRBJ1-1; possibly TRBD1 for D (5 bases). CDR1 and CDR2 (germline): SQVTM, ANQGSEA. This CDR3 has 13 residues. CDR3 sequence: CNARGDLNTEALF. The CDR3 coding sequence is TGCAACGCCAGAGGGGATTTGAACACTGAAGCTCTCTTT.

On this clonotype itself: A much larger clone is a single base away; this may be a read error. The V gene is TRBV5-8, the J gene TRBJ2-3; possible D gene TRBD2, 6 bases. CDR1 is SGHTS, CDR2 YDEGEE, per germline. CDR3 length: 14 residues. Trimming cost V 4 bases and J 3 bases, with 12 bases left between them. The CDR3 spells CASSRRGRTDTQYF. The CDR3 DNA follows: TGTGCCAGCAGCCGGAGAGGGAGGACAGATACGCAGTATTTT.

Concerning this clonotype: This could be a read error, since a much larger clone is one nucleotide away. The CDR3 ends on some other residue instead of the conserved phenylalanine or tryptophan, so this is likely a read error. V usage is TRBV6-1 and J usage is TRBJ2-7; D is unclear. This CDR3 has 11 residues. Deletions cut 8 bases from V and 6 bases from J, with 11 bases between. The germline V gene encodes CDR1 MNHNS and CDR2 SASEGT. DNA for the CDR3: TGTGCCAGCCGCTTATTGGTCGAGCAGTACCTC. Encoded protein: CASRLLVEQYL.

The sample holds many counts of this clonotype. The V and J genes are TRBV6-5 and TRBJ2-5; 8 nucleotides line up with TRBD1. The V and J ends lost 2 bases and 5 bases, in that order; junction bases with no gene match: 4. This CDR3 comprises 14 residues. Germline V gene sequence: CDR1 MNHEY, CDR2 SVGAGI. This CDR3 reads CASSYRTGRETQYF. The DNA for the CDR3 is TGTGCCAGCAGTTACCGGACAGGGCGGGAGACCCAGTACTTC.

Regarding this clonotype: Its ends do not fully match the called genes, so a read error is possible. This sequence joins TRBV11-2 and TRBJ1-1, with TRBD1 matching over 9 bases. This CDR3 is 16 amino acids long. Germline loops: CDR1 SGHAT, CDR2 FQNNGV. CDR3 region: CASRTKGQGTNTEALF. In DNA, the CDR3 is TGTGCCAGCAGGACCAAAGGACAGGGGACGAACACTGAAGCTCTCTTT.

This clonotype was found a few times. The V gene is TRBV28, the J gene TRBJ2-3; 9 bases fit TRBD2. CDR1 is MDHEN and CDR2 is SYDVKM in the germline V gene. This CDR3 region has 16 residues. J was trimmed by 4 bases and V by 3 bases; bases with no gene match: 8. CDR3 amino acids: CASSFPPSGTPDTQYF. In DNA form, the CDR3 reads TGTGCCAGCAGTTTTCCTCCTAGCGGGACTCCAGATACGCAGTATTTT.

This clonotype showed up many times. In DNA, the CDR3 is TGTGCCAGCAGCCCAGGATCTCCGCGCGGGGAGCTGTTTTTT. Translation gives CASSPGSPRGELFF. This chain connects TRBV7-8 to TRBJ2-2; no clear D gene. Germline CDR1 and CDR2: SGHVS and FQNEAQ. V lost 5 bases and J lost 7, with 14 bases in between. The CDR3 extends over 14 amino acids.

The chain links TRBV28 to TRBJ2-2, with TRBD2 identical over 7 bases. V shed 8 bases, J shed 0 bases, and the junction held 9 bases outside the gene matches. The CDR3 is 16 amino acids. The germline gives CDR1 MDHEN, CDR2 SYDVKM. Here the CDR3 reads CASRNGRPTNTGELFF. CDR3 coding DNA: TGTGCCAGCCGTAACGGGAGGCCAACGAACACCGGGGAGCTGTTTTTT.

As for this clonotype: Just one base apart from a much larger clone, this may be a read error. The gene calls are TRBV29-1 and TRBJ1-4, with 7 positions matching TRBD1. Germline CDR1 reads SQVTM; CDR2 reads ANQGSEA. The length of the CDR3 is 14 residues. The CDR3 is CRVSRGGTNEKLFF. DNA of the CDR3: TGCCGCGTATCCAGGGGGGGAACTAATGAAAAACTGTTTTTT.

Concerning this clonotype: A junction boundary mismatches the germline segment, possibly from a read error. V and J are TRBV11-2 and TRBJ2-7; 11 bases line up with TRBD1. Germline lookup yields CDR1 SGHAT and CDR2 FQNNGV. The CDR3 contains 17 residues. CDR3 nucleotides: TGTGCCATCAGCTGGAACGCGGGACAGGGGGGCCGTTACGAGGAGTACTTC. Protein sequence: CAISWNAGQGGRYEEYF.

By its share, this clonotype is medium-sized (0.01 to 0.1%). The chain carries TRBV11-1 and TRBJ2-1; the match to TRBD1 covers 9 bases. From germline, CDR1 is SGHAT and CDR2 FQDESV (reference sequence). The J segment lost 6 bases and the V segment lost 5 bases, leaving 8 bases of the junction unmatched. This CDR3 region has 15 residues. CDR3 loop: CASSAGTGRFNEQFF. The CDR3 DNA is TGTGCCAGCAGCGCCGGGACAGGGAGGTTCAATGAGCAGTTCTTC.

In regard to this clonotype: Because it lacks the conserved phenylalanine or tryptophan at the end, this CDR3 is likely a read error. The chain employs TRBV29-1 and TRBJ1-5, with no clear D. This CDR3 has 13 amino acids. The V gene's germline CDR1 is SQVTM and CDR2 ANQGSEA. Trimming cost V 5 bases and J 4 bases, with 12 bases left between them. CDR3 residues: CSVTETGNQPQHI. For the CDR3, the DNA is TGCAGCGTTACAGAGACGGGGAATCAGCCCCAGCATATT.

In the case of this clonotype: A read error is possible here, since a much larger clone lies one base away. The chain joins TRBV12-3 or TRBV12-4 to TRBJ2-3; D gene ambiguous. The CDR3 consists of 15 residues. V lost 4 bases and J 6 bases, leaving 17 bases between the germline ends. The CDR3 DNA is TGTGCCAGCAGTTCCTGGCTAGTGGGGTCGGATACGCAGTATTTT. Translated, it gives CASSSWLVGSDTQYF.

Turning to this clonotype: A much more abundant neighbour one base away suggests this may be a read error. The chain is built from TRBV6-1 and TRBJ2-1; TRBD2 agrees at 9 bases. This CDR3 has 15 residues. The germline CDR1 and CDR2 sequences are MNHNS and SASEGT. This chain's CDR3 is CVSSERGASGNEQFF. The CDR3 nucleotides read TGTGTCAGCAGTGAGCGGGGGGCTTCGGGGAATGAGCAGTTCTTC.

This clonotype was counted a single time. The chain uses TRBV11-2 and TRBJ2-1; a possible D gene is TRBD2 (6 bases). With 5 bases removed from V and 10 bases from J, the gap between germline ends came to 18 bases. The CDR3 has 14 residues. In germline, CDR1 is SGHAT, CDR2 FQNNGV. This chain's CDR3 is CASSRRLVDGEQFF. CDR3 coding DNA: TGTGCCAGCAGCCGGAGACTAGTGGATGGCGAGCAGTTCTTC.

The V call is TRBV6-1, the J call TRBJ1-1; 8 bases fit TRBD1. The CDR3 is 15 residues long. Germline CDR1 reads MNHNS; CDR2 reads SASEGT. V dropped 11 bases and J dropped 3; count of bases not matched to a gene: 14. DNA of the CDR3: TGTGCCTGCACTAAGTTGTGGGGACAGGACACTGAAGCTTTCTTT. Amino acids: CACTKLWGQDTEAFF.

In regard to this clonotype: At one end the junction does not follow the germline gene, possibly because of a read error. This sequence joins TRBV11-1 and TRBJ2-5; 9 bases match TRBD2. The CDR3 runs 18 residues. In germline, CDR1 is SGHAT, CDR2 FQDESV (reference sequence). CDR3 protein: CGSSHGSAGGTTRETQYF. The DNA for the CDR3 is TGTGGCAGCAGCCACGGTAGTGCGGGAGGGACAACCAGAGAGACCCAGTACTTC.